This is a list of T cell receptor beta chains from one sample in a study of CD4 and CD8 cells across lung adenocarcinoma regions. TCRdb fed the PCR reads into MiXCR, producing one record per CDR3 protein. This table has about 20,000 distinct CDR3 sequences, roughly half appearing once. Sequences were obtained from CD8+ T cells from the center of a lung tumor. The receptors derive from a female donor with lung adenocarcinoma. The CD4 and CD8 labels of this study may be unreliable. Each CDR3 is given with its conserved first and last residue. D genes are given only for firm matches. Only part of the rows carry a size: once, few, many, or a class if the clone is expanded.

v_gene	d_gene	abundance	j_gene	CDR3nt	CDR3aa
TRBV7-6	NA	NA	TRBJ2-3	TGTGCCAGCAGCTCGGGGATGCGAGCCAAAGATACGCAGTATTTT	CASSSGMRAKDTQYF
TRBV6-5	NA	NA	TRBJ2-1	TGTGCCAGCAGTTACTCGATTTCCTTGAGCTCCTACAATGAGCAGTTCTTC	CASSYSISLSSYNEQFF
TRBV6-1	NA	few	TRBJ2-7	TGTGCCAGCAGCCGAATATACGAGCAGTACTTC	CASSRIYEQYF
TRBV4-1	TRBD1	NA	TRBJ2-1	TGCGCCAGCAGCCAAGATCCGGGACAGGAGCAGTTCTTC	CASSQDPGQEQFF
TRBV6-5	NA	many	TRBJ1-1	TGTGCCAGCAGTTACAGGGCCCCAGGGCGGGACACTGAAGCTTTCTTT	CASSYRAPGRDTEAFF
TRBV6-5	NA	many	TRBJ1-1	TGTGCCAGCAGGAGGGGGGCGAACACTGAAGCTTTCTTT	CASRRGANTEAFF
TRBV27	NA	many	TRBJ2-3	TGTGGCAGCGGTGCTCCAGAGACGCAGTATTTT	CGSGAPETQYF
TRBV10-3	TRBD1	once	TRBJ2-5	TGTGCGGCGCAGGGGGGCGGACAGGGAAACACCCAGTACTTC	CAAQGGGQGNTQYF
TRBV6-1	NA	NA	TRBJ1-3	TGTGCCAGCAGGCGCTGGGAGGCCAGCTCTGGAAACACCATATATTTT	CASRRWEASSGNTIYF
TRBV27	NA	NA	TRBJ2-7	TGTGCCAGCGGTTTACGAGCCACAGATACGCAGTACTTC	CASGLRATDTQYF
TRBV6-1	NA	NA	TRBJ2-5	TGTGCCAGCATGGGGTTAGGGGAGACCCAGTACTTC	CASMGLGETQYF
TRBV11-3	TRBD1	few	TRBJ2-7	TGTGCCAGCAGCTTTACCGGGACAGGGTCCTACGAGCAGTACTTC	CASSFTGTGSYEQYF
TRBV9	NA	NA	TRBJ2-3	TGTGCCAGCAGCTTAGGGACACCCCTCGATACGCAGTATTTT	CASSLGTPLDTQYF
TRBV10-2	NA	NA	TRBJ2-3	TGCGCCAGCGGTGAAGGGGCTCGTAGCACAGAGACGCAGTATTTT	CASGEGARSTETQYF
TRBV4-2	NA	few	TRBJ1-1	TGTGCCAGCAGCCAAGCGGTAGGACAGTTGAACACTGAAGCTTTCTTT	CASSQAVGQLNTEAFF
TRBV6-5	NA	medium-sized	TRBJ2-1	TGTGCCAGCAGTTACTACCCCCCCCCAGGGGCGGTTGAGCAGTTCTTC	CASSYYPPPGAVEQFF
TRBV6-8	NA	NA	TRBJ2-1	TGTGCCAGCTGTGATTTCCACCGGGACTTCTCCTACAATGAGCAGTTCTTC	CASCDFHRDFSYNEQFF
TRBV6-1	TRBD1	NA	TRBJ2-3	TGTGCCAGGGGGCAGAGGGGGCGCGCCACAGATACGCAGTACTTT	CARGQRGRATDTQYF
TRBV27	NA	once	TRBJ2-3	TGTGCCAGCAGTCCCCGAGCCTTGCTGGGAGCCAAAGATACGCAGTATTTC	CASSPRALLGAKDTQYF
TRBV12-3/TRBV12-4	TRBD1	NA	TRBJ1-5	TGTGCCAGCAGTCGTGAAACAGGGGCGTACAATCAGCCCCAGCATTTT	CASSRETGAYNQPQHF
TRBV6-1	NA	NA	TRBJ2-1	TGTGCCAGCAGTCGTGGAACTGGAATTAGCCAGAATGAGCAGTTCTTC	CASSRGTGISQNEQFF
TRBV6-5	TRBD2	medium-sized	TRBJ2-1	TGTGCCAGCAGTTCTGCCCGACTTCTAGCGGGATTGAATGAGCAGTTCTTC	CASSSARLLAGLNEQFF
TRBV6-1	NA	NA	TRBJ2-4	TGTGCCAGGGGTGGTAGTGGCGGAACCCAAGACATTCAGTACTTC	CARGGSGGTQDIQYF
TRBV30	NA	NA	TRBJ2-7	TGTGCCTGGAGTGTGGCTCGGGGCATCAGATACGAGCAGTACTTC	CAWSVARGIRYEQYF
TRBV11-3	NA	NA	TRBJ2-1	TGTGCCAGCAGCCTCAGCTGGGACAATGAGCAGTTCTTC	CASSLSWDNEQFF
TRBV6-5	NA	NA	TRBJ1-2	TGTGCCAGCAGTTACGGGTGGGAAGTCGAAAACTATGGCTACACCTTC	CASSYGWEVENYGYTF
TRBV6-1	TRBD1	once	TRBJ2-1	TGTGCCAGCAGTGAACAGGGGGATGAGCAGTTCTTC	CASSEQGDEQFF
TRBV14	NA	few	TRBJ1-6	TGTGCCAGCTCAGAGTACGGGGGTATTAATTCACCCCTCCACTTT	CASSEYGGINSPLHF
TRBV10-1	NA	NA	TRBJ2-5	TGCGCGGGGCGAGAGGGCCGTGACCCAGAGACGCAGTACTTC	CAGREGRDPETQYF
TRBV27	NA	few	TRBJ2-7	TGTGCCAGCGGTCATCAAGATACGCAGTACTTC	CASGHQDTQYF
TRBV6-1	TRBD1	NA	TRBJ1-2	TGTGCCAGCTGGGGACAGGGGGCGTCAGGCTACACCTTC	CASWGQGASGYTF
TRBV10-1	NA	NA	TRBJ2-3	TGCGCCAGCAGTAAAGCGGATCGACCAGATACGCAGTATTTT	CASSKADRPDTQYF